This entry is about one T cell receptor (beta chain). The sample comes from a study of blood T cell repertoires in COVID-19. On the study more broadly: COVID-19 samples from acute and convalescent phases originated in the United States, Italy and Spain. Sample material is recorded as cDNA or gDNA derived from T cells, B-cell-depleted T cells, or PBMCs.

Per the original methods: By means of reference gene primer amplification, nucleated cell counts were estimated. The data were produced by immunoSEQ multiplex PCR, yet TCRdb's version contains in-frame clones alone and is incomplete. V, J and clone size are those of that table, while D and trimming were read from the DNA. The top ten hold 6% of the sample, which has 150,000 to 200,000 clones, more than 75% seen once. Germline-derived CDR1 and CDR2 are MNHEY and SVGAGI. CDR3 length: 15 amino acids. V lost 4 bases and J lost 5; bases outside the gene matches: 7. The TCR comes from a man aged 35-49 years with active or convalescent COVID-19. Input material: peripheral blood. This chain links TRBV6-5 with TRBJ1-1, with 10 bases lining up with TRBD1. CDR3: CASSLTGGAYTEAFF. CDR3 bases: TGTGCCAGCAGTTTGACAGGGGGCGCTTATACTGAAGCTTTCTTT.